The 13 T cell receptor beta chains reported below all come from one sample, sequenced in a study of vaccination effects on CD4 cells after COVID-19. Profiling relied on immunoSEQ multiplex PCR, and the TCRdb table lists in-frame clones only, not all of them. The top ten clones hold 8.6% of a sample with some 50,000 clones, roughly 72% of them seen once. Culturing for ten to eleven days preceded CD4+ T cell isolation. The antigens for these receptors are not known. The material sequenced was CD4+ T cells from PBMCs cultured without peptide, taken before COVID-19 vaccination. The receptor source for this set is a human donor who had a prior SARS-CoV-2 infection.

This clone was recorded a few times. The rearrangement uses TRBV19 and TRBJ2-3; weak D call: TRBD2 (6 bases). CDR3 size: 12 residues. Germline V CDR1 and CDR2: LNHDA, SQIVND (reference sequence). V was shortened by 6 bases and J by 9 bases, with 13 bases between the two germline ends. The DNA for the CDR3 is TGTGCCAGTAGCGGGAGTTCACTCACGCAGTATTTT. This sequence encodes CASSGSSLTQYF. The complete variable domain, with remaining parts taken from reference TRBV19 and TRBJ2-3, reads DGGITQSPKYLFRKEGQNVTLSCEQNLNHDAMYWYRQDPGQGLRLIYYSQIVNDFQKGDIAEGYSVSREKKESFPLTVTSAQKNPTAFYLCASSGSSLTQYFGPGTRLTVL.

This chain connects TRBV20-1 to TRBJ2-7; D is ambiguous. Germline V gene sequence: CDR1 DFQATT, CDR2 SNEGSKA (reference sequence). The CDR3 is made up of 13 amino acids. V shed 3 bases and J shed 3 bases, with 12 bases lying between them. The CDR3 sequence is CSASPGGGYEQYF. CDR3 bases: TGCAGTGCTAGTCCGGGTGGCGGCTACGAGCAGTACTTC.

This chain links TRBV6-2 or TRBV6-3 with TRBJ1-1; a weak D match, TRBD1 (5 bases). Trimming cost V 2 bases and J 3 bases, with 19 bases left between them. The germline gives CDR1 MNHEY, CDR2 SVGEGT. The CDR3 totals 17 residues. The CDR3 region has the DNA TGTGCCAGCAGTTACGCCCGGCCACAGGCGGGGTACACTGAAGCTTTCTTT. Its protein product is CASSYARPQAGYTEAFF.

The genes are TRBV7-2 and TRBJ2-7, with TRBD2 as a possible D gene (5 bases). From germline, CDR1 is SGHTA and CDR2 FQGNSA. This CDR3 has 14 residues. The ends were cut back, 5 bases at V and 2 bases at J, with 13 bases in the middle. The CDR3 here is CASSALLAPYEQYF. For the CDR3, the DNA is TGTGCCAGCAGCGCTCTGCTAGCCCCCTACGAGCAGTACTTC.

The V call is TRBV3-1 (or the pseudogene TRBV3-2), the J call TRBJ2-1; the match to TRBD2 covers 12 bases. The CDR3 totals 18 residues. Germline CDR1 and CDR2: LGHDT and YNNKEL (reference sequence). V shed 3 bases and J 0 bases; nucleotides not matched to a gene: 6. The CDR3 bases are TGTGCCAGCAGCCACGTTACTAGCGGGGGGAGCTCCTACAATGAGCAGTTCTTC. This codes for CASSHVTSGGSSYNEQFF.

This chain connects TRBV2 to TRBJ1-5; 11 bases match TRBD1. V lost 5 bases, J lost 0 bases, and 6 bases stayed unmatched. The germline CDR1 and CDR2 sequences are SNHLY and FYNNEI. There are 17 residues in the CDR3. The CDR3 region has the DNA TGTGCCAGCAGTTCGGGACAGGGGGATCATAGCAATCAGCCCCAGCATTTT. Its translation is CASSSGQGDHSNQPQHF.

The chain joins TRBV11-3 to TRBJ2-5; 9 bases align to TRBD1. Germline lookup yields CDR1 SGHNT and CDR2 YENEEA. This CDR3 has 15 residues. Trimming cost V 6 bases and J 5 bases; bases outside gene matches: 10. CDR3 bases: TGTGCCAGCAGTCTGTGGACAGGGGTCGTGGAGACCCAGTACTTC. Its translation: CASSLWTGVVETQYF.

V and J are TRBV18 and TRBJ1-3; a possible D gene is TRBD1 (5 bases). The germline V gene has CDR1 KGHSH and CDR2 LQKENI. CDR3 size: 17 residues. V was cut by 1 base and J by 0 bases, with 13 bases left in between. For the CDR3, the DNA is TGTGCCAGCTCACCACGGGTTCCGGGGGTCTCTGGAAACACCATATATTTT. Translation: CASSPRVPGVSGNTIYF.

CDR3 protein: CASSLSAVTDTQYF. CDR3 in DNA: TGTGCCAGCAGCCTTTCGGCCGTCACAGATACGCAGTATTTT. The gene calls are TRBV9 and TRBJ2-3; D not resolved. Germline values: CDR1 SGDLS, CDR2 YYNGEE. CDR3 size: 14 residues. Trimming cost V 4 bases and J 2 bases, with 11 bases left between them.

CDR3 amino acids: CASSFGTNSGNTIYF. In DNA form, the CDR3 reads TGTGCCAGCAGCTTTGGCACCAACTCTGGAAACACCATATATTTT. This sequence joins TRBV7-9 and TRBJ1-3; D remains unclear. V was cut by 3 bases and J by 0 bases, with 9 bases left in between. This CDR3 has 15 residues. The germline gives CDR1 SEHNR, CDR2 FQNEAQ (reference sequence).

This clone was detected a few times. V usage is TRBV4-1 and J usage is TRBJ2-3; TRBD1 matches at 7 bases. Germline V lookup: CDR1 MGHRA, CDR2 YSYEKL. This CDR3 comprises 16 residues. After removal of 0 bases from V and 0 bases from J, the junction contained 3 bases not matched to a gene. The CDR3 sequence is CASSQEETGSTDTQYF. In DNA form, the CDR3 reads TGCGCCAGCAGCCAAGAAGAGACAGGGAGCACAGATACGCAGTATTTT.

CDR3 loop: CASKVRFSTDTQYF. The CDR3 bases are TGTGCCAGTAAAGTCCGTTTCAGCACAGATACGCAGTATTTT. The chain has TRBV19 and TRBJ2-3; D is ambiguous. The CDR3 is 14 amino acids. Germline lookup yields CDR1 LNHDA and CDR2 SQIVND (reference sequence). Trimming took 7 bases from V and 0 from J, leaving 11 bases between them. Full variable domain (remainder filled in from reference TRBV19 and TRBJ2-3): DGGITQSPKYLFRKEGQNVTLSCEQNLNHDAMYWYRQDPGQGLRLIYYSQIVNDFQKGDIAEGYSVSREKKESFPLTVTSAQKNPTAFYLCASKVRFSTDTQYFGPGTRLTVL.

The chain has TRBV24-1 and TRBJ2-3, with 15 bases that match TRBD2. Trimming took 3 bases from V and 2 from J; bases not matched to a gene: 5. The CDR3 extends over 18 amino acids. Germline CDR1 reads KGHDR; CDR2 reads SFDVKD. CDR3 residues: CATSDTGTSGRYTDTQYF. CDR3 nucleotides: TGTGCCACCAGTGATACCGGGACTAGCGGGAGGTACACAGATACGCAGTATTTT.